This TCR beta chain emerged from a study of cytomegalovirus exposure and HLA in healthy donors. Regarding the study as a whole: The only immune exposure information that was available was CMV serostatus. As was reported, the HLA-A and HLA-B alleles of most subjects were accurately predicted from TCR beta sequences.

The study ran its PCR with 60 Vbeta and 13 Jbeta primers. TCRdb keeps only in-frame clones here, not all; method: immunoSEQ multiplex PCR. The top ten hold less than 25% of the sample, which has roughly 68,000 clones, about 66% seen once. A note on this clone: Its specificity is unknown.

The V end was cut by 0 bases, the J end by 1 base, with 7 bases between. Germline CDR1 reads SNHLY; CDR2 reads FYNNEI. The CDR3 is made up of 15 amino acids. The clonotype comes from a man aged 35-49 years in good health and CMV-seropositive. Specimen: PBMCs. The rearrangement uses TRBV2 and TRBJ2-1, with D perhaps TRBD2 (6 bases). CDR3 nucleotide sequence: TGTGCCAGCAGTGAAGCGCGGGGTTCCTACAATGAGCAGTTCTTC. The encoded protein is CASSEARGSYNEQFF.